These 10 T cell receptor beta chains came from one sample sequenced in a study of cytomegalovirus exposure and HLA in healthy donors. Repertoires were generated with immunoSEQ multiplex PCR, while TCRdb's copy carries only in-frame clones and drops some. The sample holds 250,000 or so clones; about 83% are singletons and the top ten take around 2.6%. Sequenced material: PBMCs. The receptor source for this set is a man aged 18-30 years in good health and CMV-seronegative.

The chain carries TRBV5-4 and TRBJ2-3, with 7 bases that match TRBD1. V trimming: 4 bases; J trimming: 4 bases; junction bases outside the gene matches: 6. This CDR3 region has 14 residues. Germline CDR1 SGHNT, CDR2 YYREEE (reference sequence). CDR3 sequence reads: CASSPRQGADTQYF. In DNA form, the CDR3 reads TGTGCCAGCAGCCCACGGCAGGGGGCAGATACGCAGTATTTT.

The chain couples TRBV5-1 to TRBJ2-3, with D perhaps matching TRBD2 (5 bases). Looked up from germline, CDR1 is SGHRS and CDR2 is YFSETQ. Trimming left V 1 base short and J 2 bases short, with 14 bases between. There are 16 residues in the CDR3. The CDR3 nucleotides read TGCGCCAGCAGCTTGCCGCGCGGAGGAATCACAGATACGCAGTATTTT. It encodes CASSLPRGGITDTQYF.

The sample holds one count of this clone. The J gene is TRBJ2-1, the V gene TRBV29-1, with 8 bases aligning to TRBD1. The CDR3 covers 16 residues. CDR1 is SQVTM and CDR2 is ANQGSEA in the germline V gene. Trimming took 3 bases from V and 8 from J; bases not matched to a gene: 15. The chain's CDR3 is CSVDMWGLTGVDEQFF. For the CDR3, the DNA is TGCAGCGTTGATATGTGGGGCCTGACAGGGGTGGATGAGCAGTTCTTC.

The rearrangement links TRBV15 to TRBJ1-5; TRBD1 is a possible D gene (5 bases). V was clipped by 0 bases and J by 7 bases, with 13 bases between them. This CDR3 has 15 residues. CDR1 and CDR2 (germline): LNHNV, YYDKDF (reference sequence). CDR3 coding DNA: TGTGCCACCAGCAGAGATCGCGGACAATGGCAGCCCCAGCATTTT. Translation gives CATSRDRGQWQPQHF.

V is TRBV7-3 and J is TRBJ2-1, with D maybe TRBD2 (6 bases). V lost 2 bases to trimming and J lost 10 bases, with 15 bases between them. This CDR3 spans 14 amino acids. Germline lookup yields CDR1 SGHTA and CDR2 FQGTGA. Written as DNA, the CDR3 is TGTGCCAGCAGCTTAGCGGGACTCCTAAAAGAGCAGTTCTTC. Amino acid sequence: CASSLAGLLKEQFF.

The J gene is TRBJ1-2, the V gene TRBV2; D is perhaps TRBD1 (6 bases). Trimming took 8 bases from V and 5 from J, leaving 18 bases between them. The CDR3 is 14 amino acids. The germline V gene has CDR1 SNHLY and CDR2 FYNNEI. In nucleotides, the CDR3 is TGTGCCAGCGGGAAAACTGGACAGCTTTATGGCTACACCTTC. Amino acids: CASGKTGQLYGYTF. Based on the CDR3 plus reference TRBV2 and TRBJ1-2, the full variable domain is EPEVTQTPSHQVTQMGQEVILRCVPISNHLYFYWYRQILGQKVEFLVSFYNNEISEKSEIFDDQFSVERPDGSNFTLKIRSTKLEDSAMYFCASGKTGQLYGYTFGSGTRLTVV.

The chain carries TRBV9 and TRBJ1-2; 8 bases align to TRBD1. Unmatched junction bases numbered 5, after V lost 5 bases and J lost 5 bases. The CDR3 has 13 residues. The germline V gene has CDR1 SGDLS and CDR2 YYNGEE. The CDR3 DNA is TGTGCCAGCAGGGGGGACAGGAGTTATGGCTACACCTTC. It translates to CASRGDRSYGYTF.

V gene TRBV5-1 combines with J gene TRBJ2-1; perhaps TRBD1 as D (6 bases). CDR3 size: 15 residues. Germline-derived CDR1 and CDR2 are SGHRS and YFSETQ. Trimming took 4 bases from V and 0 from J, leaving 11 bases between them. The CDR3 DNA reads as TGCGCCAGCAGCCCTGAGACAGGCTCCTACAATGAGCAGTTCTTC. Translated, it gives CASSPETGSYNEQFF.

This chain connects TRBV29-1 to TRBJ2-1; TRBD1 matches 9 bases. CDR3 length: 14 amino acids. J lost 2 bases, V lost 6 bases, and 5 bases had no gene match. In germline, CDR1 is SQVTM, CDR2 ANQGSEA. The CDR3 spells CSVMDRGTYNEQFF. The CDR3 DNA sequence: TGCAGCGTGATGGACAGGGGTACCTACAATGAGCAGTTCTTC.

Comments on this clone: The same CDR3 also results from other DNA sequences found in this sample. The chain carries TRBV28 and TRBJ2-7; unclear D gene. Germline V gene sequence: CDR1 MDHEN, CDR2 SYDVKM. With 5 bases removed from V and 0 bases from J, the gap between germline ends came to 8 bases. CDR3 length equals 13 residues. The CDR3: CASSPTSSYEQYF. The CDR3 coding sequence is TGTGCCAGCAGTCCCACAAGCTCCTACGAGCAGTACTTC. The full variable domain, rest sourced from reference TRBV28 and TRBJ2-7, is DVKVTQSSRYLVKRTGEKVFLECVQDMDHENMFWYRQDPGLGLRLIYFSYDVKMKEKGDIPEGYSVSREKKERFSLILESASTNQTSMYLCASSPTSSYEQYFGPGTRLTVT.